A selection of T cell receptor beta chains follows, all from one sample in a study of glioma-infiltrating T cells after dendritic cell vaccination. Clones were read by immunoSEQ multiplex PCR, and TCRdb kept only the in-frame ones, dropping some. The sample includes more than 95,000 clones, around 80% of them seen just once. Sample: blood, taken after dendritic cell vaccination. These receptors were obtained from a human donor with glioblastoma. Both conserved end residues are part of each CDR3. D genes are given only for firm matches. Not every row has a clone size; where given, it reads once, few, many or a size class.

>TRBV6-1|TRBD1|TRBJ2-1|-
TGTGCCAGCCAGGACAGGGGCTCCTACAATGAGCAGTTCTTC
CASQDRGSYNEQFF
>TRBV18|-|TRBJ1-2|-
TGTGCCAGCTCATCCCGTACGGGGGATGGCTACACCTTC
CASSSRTGDGYTF
>TRBV9|-|TRBJ1-1|-
TGTGCCAGCAGCAAGCGGGGAGACACTGAAGCTTTCTTT
CASSKRGDTEAFF
>TRBV30|-|TRBJ1-2|-
TGTGCCTGGAGCACTGTGGGGGCAGGTGGCTACACCTTC
CAWSTVGAGGYTF
>TRBV6-5|-|TRBJ1-5|-
TGTGCCAGCAGAGGAGGTGGGAATCAGCCCCAGCATTTT
CASRGGGNQPQHF
>TRBV29-1|TRBD1|TRBJ1-2|few
TGCAGCGTAACAGGGGGCTATGGCTACACCTTC
CSVTGGYGYTF
>TRBV5-4|TRBD1|TRBJ1-1|-
TGTGCCAGCAGCTCAGGACAGGGGAGGACTGAAGCTTTCTTT
CASSSGQGRTEAFF
>TRBV2|TRBD2|TRBJ2-3|few
TGTGCCAGCAGTAGGACTAGCGGTGCTACGCAGTATTTT
CASSRTSGATQYF
>TRBV5-4|-|TRBJ2-7|-
TGTGCCAGCAGCTTAGGGGAGGCCTACGAGCAGTACTTC
CASSLGEAYEQYF
>TRBV5-4|-|TRBJ2-3|few
TGTGCCAGCAGCCCCACTAGCAGCACAGATACGCAGTATTTT
CASSPTSSTDTQYF
>TRBV15|TRBD1|TRBJ1-2|-
TGTGCCACCAGCAGAGACCGACAGGGCTATGGCTACACCTTC
CATSRDRQGYGYTF
>TRBV7-2|TRBD2|TRBJ2-1|-
TGTGCCAGCAGCTTAGACAGCGGGGGGTACAATGAGCAGTTCTTC
CASSLDSGGYNEQFF
>TRBV29-1|TRBD2|TRBJ2-1|-
TGCAGCGTTGAAGATCCGGGGAGGGCCTACAATGAGCAGTTCTTC
CSVEDPGRAYNEQFF
>TRBV5-1|-|TRBJ1-2|once
TGCGCCAGCAGCGTACTCGAGGGGGGGTATGGCTACACCTTC
CASSVLEGGYGYTF
>TRBV2|TRBD1|TRBJ2-1|-
TGTGCCAGCAGTAAACAGACAGGGTTCAATGAGCAGTTCTTC
CASSKQTGFNEQFF
>TRBV15|TRBD2|TRBJ2-2|-
TGTGCCACCAGCATAGGACTAGCGGGTGGCGGGGAGCTGTTTTTT
CATSIGLAGGGELFF
>TRBV10-1|-|TRBJ2-2|few
TGCGCCAGCAGTGAAACATCCGCGAACACCGGGGAGCTGTTTTTT
CASSETSANTGELFF
>TRBV28|-|TRBJ1-5|-
TGTGCCAGCTTGCGGAACCTGGGTAGCAATCAGCCCCAGCATTTT
CASLRNLGSNQPQHF
>TRBV28|-|TRBJ1-5|-
TGTGCCAGCAGTTCTCCCGGGACAAATCAGCCCCAGCATTTT
CASSSPGTNQPQHF
>TRBV9|TRBD2|TRBJ2-1|once
TGTGCCAGCAGCGGGACTAGCCACAATGAGCAGTTCTTC
CASSGTSHNEQFF
>TRBV6-5|-|TRBJ1-4|-
TGTGCCAGCAGTTACTCTATAGGGGAGGAGGAAAAACTGTTTTTT
CASSYSIGEEEKLFF
>TRBV19|TRBD1|TRBJ1-1|-
TGTGCCAGTAGGTACAGGGGCCGCTCAGTCATGAACACTGAAGCTTTCTTT
CASRYRGRSVMNTEAFF
>TRBV9|TRBD2|TRBJ2-5|-
TGTGCCAGCAGCGGGAGCGGGAGAAGAGAGACCCAGTACTTC
CASSGSGRRETQYF
>TRBV10-2|-|TRBJ1-1|-
TGCGCCAGCATTGGAGTGGGTGAAGCTTTCTTT
CASIGVGEAFF
>TRBV10-3|-|TRBJ1-2|many
TGTGCCATCAGTGAAACAGGGTACGGCTACACCTTC
CAISETGYGYTF
>TRBV2|TRBD2|TRBJ2-1|-
TGTGCCAGCAGGGCAACTAGCGGGAGTTTCCATGAGCAGTTCTTC
CASRATSGSFHEQFF
>TRBV10-3|TRBD2|TRBJ2-7|-
TGTGCCATCCGTGGCCTAGCGGGAGCAGACGAGCAGTACTTC
CAIRGLAGADEQYF
>TRBV19|TRBD1|TRBJ1-1|once
TGTGCCAGTAGTGCGACAGGGGGCGGGCACACTGAAGCTTTCTTT
CASSATGGGHTEAFF
>TRBV10-3|TRBD1|TRBJ2-1|-
TGTGCCATCAGTGAGTTTCTTTTCGGACAGGGGAGCAATGAGCAGTTCTTC
CAISEFLFGQGSNEQFF
>TRBV2|-|TRBJ2-6|-
TGTGCCAGCAGTGAAGTGCGGATCTCTGGGGCCAACGTCCTGACTTTC
CASSEVRISGANVLTF
>TRBV28|-|TRBJ2-7|once
TGTGCCAGCAACTCTGTAACCTACGAGCAGTACTTC
CASNSVTYEQYF
>TRBV6-5|TRBD1|TRBJ1-2|once
TGTGCCAGCGGGCGGACAGGGCCAGCCTTGGGGGGCTACACCTTC
CASGRTGPALGGYTF
>TRBV7-6|-|TRBJ2-5|-
TGTGCCAGCAGTAATCAAGAGACCCAGTACTTC
CASSNQETQYF
>TRBV19|TRBD1|TRBJ2-3|-
TGTGCCAATCCCCGAGGGACAGGCCGTTCCTCGTCGGGGCCAGATACGCAGTATTTT
CANPRGTGRSSSGPDTQYF
>TRBV7-3|TRBD1|TRBJ1-1|-
TGTGCCAGCAGCGATCGCACAGGGGGCACTGAAGCTTTCTTT
CASSDRTGGTEAFF
>TRBV2|TRBD2|TRBJ2-1|-
TGTGCCAGCAAACTAGCGGGATCCTACAATGAGCAGTTCTTC
CASKLAGSYNEQFF
>TRBV9|-|TRBJ1-3|-
TGTGCCAGCAGCGGGGGGCCTGGAAACACCATATATTTT
CASSGGPGNTIYF
>TRBV29-1|-|TRBJ2-1|-
TGCAGCATTAGTCCCGGGGTCAATGAGCAGTTCTTC
CSISPGVNEQFF
>TRBV30|-|TRBJ1-1|-
TGTGCCTGGGGCTCATACATGTTCACTGAAGCTTTCTTT
CAWGSYMFTEAFF
>TRBV11-2|TRBD1|TRBJ2-7|-
TGTGCCAGCAGCTCACAGGGGTTCTACGAGCAGTACTTC
CASSSQGFYEQYF
>TRBV19|TRBD2|TRBJ2-7|-
TGTGCCAGTAGTACGGTAACAGCGGGGGGCTACGAGCAGTACTTC
CASSTVTAGGYEQYF
>TRBV10-3|-|TRBJ1-6|-
TGTGCCATCAGTGAGACATACAGGGATTCACCCCTCCACTTT
CAISETYRDSPLHF